Described below is a single T cell receptor beta chain sequence and its context. Antigen: not known. The PCR had 60 Vbeta and 13 Jbeta primers. Clones were read by immunoSEQ multiplex PCR, and TCRdb kept only the in-frame ones, dropping some. In the table there are 100,000 to 150,000 clones, about 64% of which are singletons. This CDR3 spans 11 amino acids. This record belongs to a study of cytomegalovirus exposure and HLA in healthy donors. General study findings and limits: A few CMV-associated chains were confirmed in vitro to be specific for CMV antigens.

The V call is TRBV12-2, the J call TRBJ1-1. TRBV12-2 is tagged as a pseudogene. Sequencing was done on a sample of PBMCs. This sequence was found in a woman between 40 and 55 years old in good health and CMV-seronegative. CDR3 loop: CASRAPRGAFF. Written as DNA, the CDR3 is TGTGCAAGTCGCGCCCCCAGAGGGGCTTTCTTT.